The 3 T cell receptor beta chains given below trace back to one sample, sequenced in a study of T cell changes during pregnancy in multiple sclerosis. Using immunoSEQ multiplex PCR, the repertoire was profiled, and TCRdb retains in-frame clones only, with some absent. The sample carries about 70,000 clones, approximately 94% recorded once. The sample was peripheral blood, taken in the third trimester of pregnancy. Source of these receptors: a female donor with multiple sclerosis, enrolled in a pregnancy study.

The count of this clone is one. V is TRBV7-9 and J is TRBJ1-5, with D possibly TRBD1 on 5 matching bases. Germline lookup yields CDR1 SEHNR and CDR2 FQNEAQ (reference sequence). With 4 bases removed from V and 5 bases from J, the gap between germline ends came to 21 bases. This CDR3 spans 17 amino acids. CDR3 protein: CASSSNDGGLTDQPQHF. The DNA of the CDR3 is TGTGCCAGCAGCTCCAATGACGGGGGGTTAACCGATCAGCCCCAGCATTTT.

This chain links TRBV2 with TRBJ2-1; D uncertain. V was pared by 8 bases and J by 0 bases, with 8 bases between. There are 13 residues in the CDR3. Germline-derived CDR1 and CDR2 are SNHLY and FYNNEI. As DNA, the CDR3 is TGTGCCAGCGGGCAGAGCTCCTACAATGAGCAGTTCTTC. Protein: CASGQSSYNEQFF. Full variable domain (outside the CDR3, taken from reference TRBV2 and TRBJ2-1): EPEVTQTPSHQVTQMGQEVILRCVPISNHLYFYWYRQILGQKVEFLVSFYNNEISEKSEIFDDQFSVERPDGSNFTLKIRSTKLEDSAMYFCASGQSSYNEQFFGPGTRLTVL.

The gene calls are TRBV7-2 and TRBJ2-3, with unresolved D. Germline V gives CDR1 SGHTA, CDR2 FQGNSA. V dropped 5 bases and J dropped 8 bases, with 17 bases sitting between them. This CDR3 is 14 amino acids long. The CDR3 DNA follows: TGTGCCAGCAGCAGATGGTGGCCGTATCGTACGCAGTATTTT. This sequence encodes CASSRWWPYRTQYF.